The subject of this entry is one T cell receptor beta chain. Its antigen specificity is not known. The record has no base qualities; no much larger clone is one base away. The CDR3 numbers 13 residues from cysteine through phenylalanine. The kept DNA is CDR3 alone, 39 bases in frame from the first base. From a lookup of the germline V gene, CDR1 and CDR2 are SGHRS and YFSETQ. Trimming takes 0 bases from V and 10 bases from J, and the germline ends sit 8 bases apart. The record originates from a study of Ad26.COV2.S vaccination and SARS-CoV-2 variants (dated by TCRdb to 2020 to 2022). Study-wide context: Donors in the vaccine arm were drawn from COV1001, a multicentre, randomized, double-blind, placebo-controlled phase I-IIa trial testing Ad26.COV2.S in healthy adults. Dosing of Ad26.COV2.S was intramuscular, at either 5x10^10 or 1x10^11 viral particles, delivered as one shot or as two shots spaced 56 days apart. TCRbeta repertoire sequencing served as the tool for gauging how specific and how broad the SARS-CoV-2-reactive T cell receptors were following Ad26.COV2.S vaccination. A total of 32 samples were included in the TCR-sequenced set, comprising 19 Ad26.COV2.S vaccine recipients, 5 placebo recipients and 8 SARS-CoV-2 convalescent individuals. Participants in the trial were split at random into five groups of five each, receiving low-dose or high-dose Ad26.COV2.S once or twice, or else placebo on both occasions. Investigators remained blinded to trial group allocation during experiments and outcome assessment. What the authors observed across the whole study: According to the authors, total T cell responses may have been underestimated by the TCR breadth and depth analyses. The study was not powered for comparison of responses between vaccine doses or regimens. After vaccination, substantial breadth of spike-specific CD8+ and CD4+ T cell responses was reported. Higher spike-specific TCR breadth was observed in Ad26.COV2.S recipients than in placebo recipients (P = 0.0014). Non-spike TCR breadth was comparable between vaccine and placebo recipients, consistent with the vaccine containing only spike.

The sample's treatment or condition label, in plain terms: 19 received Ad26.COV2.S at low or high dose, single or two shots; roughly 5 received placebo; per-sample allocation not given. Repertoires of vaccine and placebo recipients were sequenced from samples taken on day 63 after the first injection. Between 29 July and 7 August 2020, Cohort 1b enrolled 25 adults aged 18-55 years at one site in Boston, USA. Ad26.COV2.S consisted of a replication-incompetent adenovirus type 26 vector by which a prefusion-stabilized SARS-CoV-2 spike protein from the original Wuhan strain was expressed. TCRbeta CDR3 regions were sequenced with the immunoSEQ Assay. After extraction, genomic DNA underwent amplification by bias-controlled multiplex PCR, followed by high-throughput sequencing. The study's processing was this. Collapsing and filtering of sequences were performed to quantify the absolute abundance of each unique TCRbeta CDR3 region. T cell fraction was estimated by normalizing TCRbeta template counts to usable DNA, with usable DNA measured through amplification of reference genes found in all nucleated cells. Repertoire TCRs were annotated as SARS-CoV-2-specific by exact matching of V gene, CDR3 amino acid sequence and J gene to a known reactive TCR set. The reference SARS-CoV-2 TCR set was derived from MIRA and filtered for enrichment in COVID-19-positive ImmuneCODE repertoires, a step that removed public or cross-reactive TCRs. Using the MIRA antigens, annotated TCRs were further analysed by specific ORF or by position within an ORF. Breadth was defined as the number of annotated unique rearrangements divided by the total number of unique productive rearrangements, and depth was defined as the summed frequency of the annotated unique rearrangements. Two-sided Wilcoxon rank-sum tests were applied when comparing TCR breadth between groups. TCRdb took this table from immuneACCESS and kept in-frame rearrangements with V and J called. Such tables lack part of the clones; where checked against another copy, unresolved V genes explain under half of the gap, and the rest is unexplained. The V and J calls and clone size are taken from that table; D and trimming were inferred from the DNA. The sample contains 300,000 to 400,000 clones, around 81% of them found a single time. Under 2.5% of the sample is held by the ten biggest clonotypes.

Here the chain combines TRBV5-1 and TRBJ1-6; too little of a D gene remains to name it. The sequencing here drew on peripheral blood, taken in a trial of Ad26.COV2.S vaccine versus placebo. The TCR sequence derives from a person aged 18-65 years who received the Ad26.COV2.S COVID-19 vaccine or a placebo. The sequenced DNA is TGCGCCAGCAGCTTGGCCGTGGACTCACCCCTCCACTTT. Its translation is CASSLAVDSPLHF.